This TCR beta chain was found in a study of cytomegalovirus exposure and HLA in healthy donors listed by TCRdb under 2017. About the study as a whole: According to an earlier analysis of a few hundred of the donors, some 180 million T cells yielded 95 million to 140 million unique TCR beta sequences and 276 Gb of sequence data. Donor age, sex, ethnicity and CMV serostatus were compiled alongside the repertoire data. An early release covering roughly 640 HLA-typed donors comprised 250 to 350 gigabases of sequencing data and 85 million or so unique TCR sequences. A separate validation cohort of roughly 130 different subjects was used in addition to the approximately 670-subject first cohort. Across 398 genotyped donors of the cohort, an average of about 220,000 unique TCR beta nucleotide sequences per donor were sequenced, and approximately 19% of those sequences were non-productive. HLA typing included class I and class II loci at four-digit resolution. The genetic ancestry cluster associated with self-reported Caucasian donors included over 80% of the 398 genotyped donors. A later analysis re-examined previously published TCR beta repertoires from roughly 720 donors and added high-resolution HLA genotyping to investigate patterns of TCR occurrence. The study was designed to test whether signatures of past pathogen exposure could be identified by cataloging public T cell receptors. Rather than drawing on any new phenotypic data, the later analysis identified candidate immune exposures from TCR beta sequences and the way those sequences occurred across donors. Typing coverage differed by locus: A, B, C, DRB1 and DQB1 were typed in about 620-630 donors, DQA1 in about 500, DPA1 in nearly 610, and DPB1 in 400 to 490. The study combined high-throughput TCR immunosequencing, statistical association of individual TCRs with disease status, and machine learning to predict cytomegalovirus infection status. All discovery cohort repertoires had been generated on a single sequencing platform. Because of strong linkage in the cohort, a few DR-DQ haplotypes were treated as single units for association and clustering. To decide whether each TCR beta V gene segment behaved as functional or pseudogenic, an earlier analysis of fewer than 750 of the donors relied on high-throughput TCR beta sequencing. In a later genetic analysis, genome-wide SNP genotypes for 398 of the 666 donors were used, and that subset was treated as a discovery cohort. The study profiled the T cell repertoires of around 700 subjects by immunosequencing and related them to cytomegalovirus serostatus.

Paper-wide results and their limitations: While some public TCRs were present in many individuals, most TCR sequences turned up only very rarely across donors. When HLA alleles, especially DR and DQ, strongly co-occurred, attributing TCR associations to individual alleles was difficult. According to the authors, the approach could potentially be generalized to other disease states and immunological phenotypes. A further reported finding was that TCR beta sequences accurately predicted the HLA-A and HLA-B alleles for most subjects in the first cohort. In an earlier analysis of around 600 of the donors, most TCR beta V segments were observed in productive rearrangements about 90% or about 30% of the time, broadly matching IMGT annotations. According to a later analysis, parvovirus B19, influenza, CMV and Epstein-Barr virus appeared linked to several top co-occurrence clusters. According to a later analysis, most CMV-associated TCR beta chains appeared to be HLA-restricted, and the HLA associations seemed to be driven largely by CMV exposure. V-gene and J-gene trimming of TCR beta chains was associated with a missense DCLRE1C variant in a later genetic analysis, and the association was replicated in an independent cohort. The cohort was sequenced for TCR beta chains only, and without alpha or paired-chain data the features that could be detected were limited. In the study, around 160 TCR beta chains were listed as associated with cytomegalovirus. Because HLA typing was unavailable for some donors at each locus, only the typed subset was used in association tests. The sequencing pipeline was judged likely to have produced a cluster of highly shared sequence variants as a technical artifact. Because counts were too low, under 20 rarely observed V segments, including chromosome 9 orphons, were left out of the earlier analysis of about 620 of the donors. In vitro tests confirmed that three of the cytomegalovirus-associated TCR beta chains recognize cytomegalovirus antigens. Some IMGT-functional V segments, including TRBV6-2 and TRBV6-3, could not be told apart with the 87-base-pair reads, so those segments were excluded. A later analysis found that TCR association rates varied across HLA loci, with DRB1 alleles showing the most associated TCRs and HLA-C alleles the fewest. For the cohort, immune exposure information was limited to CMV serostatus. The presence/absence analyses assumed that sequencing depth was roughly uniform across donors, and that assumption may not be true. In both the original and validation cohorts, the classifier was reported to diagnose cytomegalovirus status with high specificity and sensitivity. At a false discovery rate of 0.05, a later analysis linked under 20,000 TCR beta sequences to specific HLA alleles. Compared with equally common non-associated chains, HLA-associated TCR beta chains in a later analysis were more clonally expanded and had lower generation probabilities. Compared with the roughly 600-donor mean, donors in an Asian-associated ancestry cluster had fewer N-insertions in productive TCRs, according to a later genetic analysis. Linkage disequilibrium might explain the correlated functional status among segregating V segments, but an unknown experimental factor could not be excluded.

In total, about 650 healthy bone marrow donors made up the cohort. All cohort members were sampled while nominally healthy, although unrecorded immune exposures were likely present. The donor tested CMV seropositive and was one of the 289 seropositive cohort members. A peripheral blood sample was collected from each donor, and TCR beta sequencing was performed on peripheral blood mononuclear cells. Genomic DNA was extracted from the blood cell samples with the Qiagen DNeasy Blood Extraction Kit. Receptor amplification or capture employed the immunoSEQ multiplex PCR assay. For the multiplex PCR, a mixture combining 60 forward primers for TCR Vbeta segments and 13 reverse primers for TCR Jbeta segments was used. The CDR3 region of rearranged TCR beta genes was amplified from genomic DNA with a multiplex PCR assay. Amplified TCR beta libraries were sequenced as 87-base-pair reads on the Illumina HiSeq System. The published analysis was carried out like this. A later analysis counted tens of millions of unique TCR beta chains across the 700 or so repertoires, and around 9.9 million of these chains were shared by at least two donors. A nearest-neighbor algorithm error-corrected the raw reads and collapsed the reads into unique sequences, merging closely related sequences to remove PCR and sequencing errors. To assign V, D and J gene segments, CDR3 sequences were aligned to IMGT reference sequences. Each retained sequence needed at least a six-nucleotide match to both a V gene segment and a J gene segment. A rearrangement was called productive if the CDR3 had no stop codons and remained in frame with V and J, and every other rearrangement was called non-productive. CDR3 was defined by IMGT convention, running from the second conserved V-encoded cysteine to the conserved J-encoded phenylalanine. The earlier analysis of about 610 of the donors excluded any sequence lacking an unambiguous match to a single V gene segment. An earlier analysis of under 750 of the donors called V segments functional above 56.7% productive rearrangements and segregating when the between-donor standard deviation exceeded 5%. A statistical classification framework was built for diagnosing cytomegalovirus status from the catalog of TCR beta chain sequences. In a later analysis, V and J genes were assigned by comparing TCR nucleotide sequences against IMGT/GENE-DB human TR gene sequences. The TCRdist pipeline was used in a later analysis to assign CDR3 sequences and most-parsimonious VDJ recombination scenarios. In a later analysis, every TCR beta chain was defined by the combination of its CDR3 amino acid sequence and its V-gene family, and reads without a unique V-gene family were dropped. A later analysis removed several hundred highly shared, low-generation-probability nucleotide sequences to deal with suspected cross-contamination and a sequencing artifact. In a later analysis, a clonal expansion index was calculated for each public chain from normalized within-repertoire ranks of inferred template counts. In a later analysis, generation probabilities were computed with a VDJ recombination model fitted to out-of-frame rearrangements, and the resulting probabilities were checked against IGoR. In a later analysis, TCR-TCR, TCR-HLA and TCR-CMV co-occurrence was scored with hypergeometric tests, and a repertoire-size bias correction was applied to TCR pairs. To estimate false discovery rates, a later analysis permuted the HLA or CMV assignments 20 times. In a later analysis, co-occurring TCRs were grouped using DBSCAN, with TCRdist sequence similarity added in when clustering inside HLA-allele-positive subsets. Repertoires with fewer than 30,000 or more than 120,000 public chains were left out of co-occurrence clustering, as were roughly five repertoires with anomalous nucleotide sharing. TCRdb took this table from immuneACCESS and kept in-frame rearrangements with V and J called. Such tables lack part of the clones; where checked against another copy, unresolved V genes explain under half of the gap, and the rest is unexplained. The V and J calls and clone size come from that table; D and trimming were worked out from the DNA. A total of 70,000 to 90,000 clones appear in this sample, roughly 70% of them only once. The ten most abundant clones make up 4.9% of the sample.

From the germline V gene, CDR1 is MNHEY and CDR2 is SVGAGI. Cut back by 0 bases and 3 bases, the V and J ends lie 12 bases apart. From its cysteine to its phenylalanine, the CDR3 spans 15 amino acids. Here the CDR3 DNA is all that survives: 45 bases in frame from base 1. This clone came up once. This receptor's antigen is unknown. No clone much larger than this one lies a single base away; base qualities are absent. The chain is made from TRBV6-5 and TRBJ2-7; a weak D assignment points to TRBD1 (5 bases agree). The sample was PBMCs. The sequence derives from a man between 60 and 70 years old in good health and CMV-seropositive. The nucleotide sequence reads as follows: TGTGCCAGCAGTTACTCGTTGTTAGGACACTACGAGCAGTACTTC. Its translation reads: CASSYSLLGHYEQYF.